The 4 T cell receptor beta chains given below trace back to one sample, sequenced in a study of T cell responses to AZD1222 COVID-19 vaccine. Sequenced by immunoSEQ multiplex PCR; TCRdb stores in-frame clones only, minus some. The sample lists some 130,000 clones, about 90% occurring once. The sequencing used peripheral blood, collected on day 0 of AZD1222 vaccination. All receptors come from an adult in good health.

V is TRBV5-4 and J is TRBJ1-5, with TRBD1 matching 7 bases. Trimming removed 2 bases from V and 5 bases from J; junction bases left unmatched: 1. The length of the CDR3 is 13 residues. Germline-derived CDR1 and CDR2 are SGHNT and YYREEE (reference sequence). CDR3 bases: TGTGCCAGCAGCTTTGACAGGGATCAGCCCCAGCATTTT. Its translation is CASSFDRDQPQHF.

The rearrangement links TRBV5-1 to TRBJ1-2; TRBD1 matches 12 bases. With 4 bases clipped from V and 8 bases from J, the junction kept 9 bases outside the gene matches. The CDR3 has 15 residues. CDR1 and CDR2 from the germline V gene are SGHRS and YFSETQ. CDR3 sequence (DNA): TGCGCCAGCAGCGCTAACCGGGACAGGGGGCAGGGCTACACCTTC. Amino acids: CASSANRDRGQGYTF. Filled out from reference TRBV5-1 and TRBJ1-2, the complete variable domain reads KAGVTQTPRYLIKTRGQQVTLSCSPISGHRSVSWYQQTPGQGLQFLFEYFSETQRNKGNFPGRFSGRQFSNSRSEMNVSTLELGDSALYLCASSANRDRGQGYTFGSGTRLTVV.

The chain employs TRBV5-1 and TRBJ1-2; D gene uncertain. V shed 8 bases and J shed 4 bases, with 9 bases lying between them. The CDR3 spans 11 residues. The germline gives CDR1 SGHRS, CDR2 YFSETQ. The CDR3 coding sequence is TGCGCCAGTGGAGCTACCTATGGCTACACCTTC. Its protein product is CASGATYGYTF.

This clone has more than one count but fewer than ten. The chain joins TRBV29-1 to TRBJ1-1; the D gene is possibly TRBD1 (6 bases). Per the germline V gene, CDR1 is SQVTM and CDR2 is ANQGSEA. This CDR3 spans 13 amino acids. V lost 5 bases to trimming and J lost 11 bases, with 21 bases between them. CDR3 in amino acids: CSVKSGTSKPAFF. Written as DNA, the CDR3 is TGCAGCGTTAAGAGCGGGACATCTAAACCCGCTTTCTTT.